A selection of T cell receptor beta chains follows, all from one sample in a study of T-cell memory formation after mild COVID-19. TCRdb fed the 5' RACE reads into MiXCR, producing one record per CDR3 protein. The sample carries some 250,000 distinct CDR3 sequences, about 20% recorded once. The sequencing sample was made of PBMCs or a T cell subset sorted from them (not recorded which). All receptors come from a man between 18 and 29 years old who had mild COVID-19 (a few samples of this study predate the infection). Cell type and time point are not known. The CDR3 runs from the conserved cysteine through the conserved F or W. The order of the fields is D gene, J gene, V gene, clone size, CDR3 protein, CDR3 DNA. A D gene is named only where the DNA matches it firmly. Clone sizes are given selectively: once, few, many, or a class where the clone is expanded.

NA | TRBJ2-2 | TRBV10-3 | NA | CAISPGGYTGELFF | TGTGCCATCAGCCCCGGGGGATACACCGGGGAGCTGTTTTTT
NA | TRBJ2-7 | TRBV4-3 | NA | CASSQDENSIYEQYF | TGCGCCAGCAGCCAAGATGAGAACTCTATCTACGAGCAGTACTTC
NA | TRBJ2-7 | TRBV5-1 | NA | CASSNWPSGTYEQYF | TGCGCCAGCAGCAATTGGCCGTCCGGCACCTACGAGCAGTACTTC
NA | TRBJ1-2 | TRBV5-4 | NA | CASSLDDYGYTF | TGTGCCAGCAGCTTGGACGACTATGGCTACACCTTC
TRBD1 | TRBJ2-5 | TRBV6-2/TRBV6-3 | few | CASSDRDSHQETQYF | TGTGCCAGCAGTGACCGGGACAGCCATCAAGAGACCCAGTACTTC
TRBD2 | TRBJ2-1 | TRBV5-1 | NA | CASSLVSSGRRGAYNEQFF | TGCGCCAGCAGCTTGGTCTCGTCAGGCCGGCGGGGGGCTTACAATGAGCAGTTCTTC
NA | TRBJ2-1 | TRBV12-3/TRBV12-4 | NA | CASSPNRQNYNEQFF | TGTGCCAGCAGCCCTAACAGACAGAACTACAATGAGCAGTTCTTC
NA | TRBJ2-3 | TRBV3-1 | NA | CASSQDWGGTDTQYF | TGTGCCAGCAGCCAAGACTGGGGTGGGACAGATACGCAGTATTTT
NA | TRBJ1-1 | TRBV4-3 | few | CASSQGHILNTEAFF | TGCGCCAGCAGCCAAGGCCACATACTGAACACTGAAGCTTTCTTT
NA | TRBJ2-3 | TRBV5-5 | NA | CASSSSGIDTQYF | TGTGCCAGCAGTTCGTCGGGAATAGATACGCAGTATTTT
TRBD1 | TRBJ1-5 | TRBV20-1 | NA | CSADPPGQGSQPQHF | TGCAGTGCTGACCCCCCGGGACAGGGAAGCCAGCCCCAGCATTTT
NA | TRBJ2-5 | TRBV5-1 | many | CASSRPGYQETQYF | TGCGCCAGCAGTAGACCGGGGTACCAAGAGACCCAGTACTTC
TRBD2 | TRBJ2-3 | TRBV6-5 | few | CASNSGEGTDTQYF | TGTGCCAGCAACTCCGGGGAGGGGACAGATACGCAGTATTTT
TRBD2 | TRBJ2-5 | TRBV7-2 | few | CASSLGGRGGPQETQYF | TGTGCCAGCAGCTTAGGAGGTCGCGGGGGGCCCCAAGAGACCCAGTACTTC
NA | TRBJ2-3 | TRBV18 | few | CASLRRVTDTQYF | TGTGCCAGCCTCCGCCGGGTCACCGATACGCAGTATTTT
NA | TRBJ2-5 | TRBV6-5 | few | CASSSRQIQETQYF | TGTGCCAGCAGTTCCCGACAGATTCAAGAGACCCAGTACTTC
TRBD1 | TRBJ2-7 | TRBV6-5 | NA | CASKRQGEVYEQYF | TGTGCCAGCAAGAGACAGGGGGAGGTTTACGAGCAGTACTTC
NA | TRBJ1-1 | TRBV5-1 | many | CASSLEGPREAFF | TGCGCCAGCAGCTTGGAGGGGCCTCGCGAAGCTTTCTTT
NA | TRBJ1-1 | TRBV4-3 | NA | CASSQESGSEAFF | TGCGCCAGCAGCCAAGAGTCAGGGTCTGAAGCTTTCTTT
TRBD2 | TRBJ2-5 | TRBV20-1 | few | CSAPRGSGVQETQYF | TGCAGTGCTCCCCGGGGTAGCGGGGTGCAAGAGACCCAGTACTTC
TRBD1 | TRBJ1-5 | TRBV7-8 | few | CASSSRAGGNQPQHF | TGTGCCAGCAGCTCACGGGCAGGGGGAAATCAGCCCCAGCATTTT
NA | TRBJ2-3 | TRBV4-3 | many | CASSQQVGGTRGTQYF | TGCGCCAGCAGCCAACAAGTGGGAGGTACCCGCGGAACGCAGTATTTT
NA | TRBJ1-4 | TRBV6-1 | few | CASSRQAANEKLFF | TGTGCCAGCAGTAGACAGGCCGCTAATGAAAAACTGTTTTTT
NA | TRBJ1-2 | TRBV6-6 | NA | CASSGQLLYGYTF | TGTGCCAGCAGTGGACAGTTACTTTATGGCTACACCTTC
NA | TRBJ1-1 | TRBV4-1 | few | CASSQAGVDLNTEAFF | TGCGCCAGCAGCCAAGCAGGCGTCGATCTGAACACTGAAGCTTTCTTT
TRBD2 | TRBJ2-5 | TRBV5-1 | NA | CASTSGAQETQYF | TGCGCCAGCACTAGCGGGGCCCAAGAGACCCAGTACTTC
TRBD1 | TRBJ2-1 | TRBV20-1 | NA | CSASPGTGEQFF | TGCAGTGCTAGCCCCGGGACAGGAGAGCAGTTCTTC
TRBD2 | TRBJ2-3 | TRBV7-9 | NA | CASSSLRLAGGTDTQYF | TGTGCCAGCAGCTCACTCCGACTAGCGGGGGGCACAGATACGCAGTATTTT
NA | TRBJ1-5 | TRBV3-1 | once | CASSPAQGYQPQHF | TGTGCCAGCAGCCCAGCACAGGGTTATCAGCCCCAGCATTTT
NA | TRBJ1-4 | TRBV7-2 | NA | CASSPDRFNEKLFF | TGTGCCAGCAGCCCGGACAGATTCAATGAAAAACTGTTTTTT
TRBD1 | TRBJ1-5 | TRBV6-2/TRBV6-3 | NA | CASRPGTGMGNQPQHF | TGTGCCAGCAGACCAGGGACAGGAATGGGCAATCAGCCCCAGCATTTT
NA | TRBJ2-3 | TRBV19 | NA | CASSIDKRVAERSTDTQYF | TGTGCCAGTAGTATAGATAAGAGGGTAGCGGAACGAAGCACAGATACGCAGTATTTT
TRBD1 | TRBJ2-1 | TRBV29-1 | few | CSVRGQGAYSKDPGYNEQFF | TGCAGCGTCAGAGGACAGGGGGCCTACTCCAAGGATCCCGGATACAATGAGCAGTTCTTC
TRBD2 | TRBJ2-7 | TRBV5-1 | NA | CASSPGLAINEQYF | TGCGCCAGCAGCCCGGGACTAGCCATCAACGAGCAGTACTTC
TRBD2 | TRBJ2-1 | TRBV2 | NA | CASSEISGTYNEQFF | TGTGCCAGCAGTGAGATTAGCGGGACATACAATGAGCAGTTCTTC
TRBD1 | TRBJ1-5 | TRBV27 | NA | CASSSLGQAQPQHF | TGTGCCAGCAGTTCTCTGGGACAGGCCCAGCCCCAGCATTTT
NA | TRBJ1-4 | TRBV20-1 | few | CSARPATSGEKLFF | TGCAGTGCTAGGCCGGCGACTTCGGGGGAAAAACTGTTTTTT
NA | TRBJ1-5 | TRBV12-3/TRBV12-4 | few | CASSLTENQPQHF | TGTGCCAGCAGTTTAACAGAGAATCAGCCCCAGCATTTT
TRBD1 | TRBJ1-4 | TRBV5-1 | NA | CASSGGQGRTNEKLFF | TGCGCCAGCAGTGGGGGACAGGGCAGAACTAATGAAAAACTGTTTTTT
NA | TRBJ2-2 | TRBV5-1 | NA | CASTLLATNTGELFF | TGCGCCAGCACCCTACTAGCCACGAACACCGGGGAGCTGTTTTTT
NA | TRBJ2-1 | TRBV4-1 | NA | CASSQTDDAHEQFF | TGCGCCAGCAGCCAAACGGACGACGCGCATGAGCAGTTCTTC
NA | TRBJ1-3 | TRBV4-3 | NA | CASSQSSRSGGNTIYF | TGCGCCAGCAGCCAAAGCAGTCGCAGTGGTGGAAACACCATATATTTT
NA | TRBJ2-5 | TRBV11-2 | few | CASSLDGPYQETQYF | TGTGCCAGCAGCTTGGACGGACCGTACCAAGAGACCCAGTACTTC
NA | TRBJ1-1 | TRBV6-5 | few | CASSWGSGTEAFF | TGTGCCAGCAGTTGGGGGTCGGGGACTGAAGCTTTCTTT
NA | TRBJ2-7 | TRBV20-1 | few | CSALPLRYEQYF | TGCAGTGCTTTGCCCCTAAGGTACGAGCAGTACTTC
NA | TRBJ1-4 | TRBV15 | NA | CATSRDRSGGREKLFF | TGTGCCACCAGCAGAGATAGATCGGGCGGTCGGGAAAAACTGTTTTTT
TRBD2 | TRBJ2-5 | TRBV7-2 | once | CASSLVLAVPQETQYF | TGTGCCAGCAGCTTAGTACTAGCGGTGCCCCAAGAGACCCAGTACTTC
TRBD1 | TRBJ2-4 | TRBV20-1 | many | CSADRVDKNIQYF | TGCAGTGCGGACAGGGTGGACAAAAACATTCAGTACTTC
TRBD1 | TRBJ1-2 | TRBV6-4 | few | CASSLPQGVGYTF | TGTGCCAGCAGCCTACCACAGGGGGTGGGCTACACCTTC
NA | TRBJ2-3 | TRBV30 | few | CAWSPNAGDTQYF | TGTGCCTGGAGTCCCAACGCTGGGGATACGCAGTATTTT
TRBD2 | TRBJ2-1 | TRBV7-9 | few | CASSFAGGPYNEQFF | TGTGCCAGCAGCTTCGCGGGGGGACCCTACAATGAGCAGTTCTTC
NA | TRBJ1-1 | TRBV7-8 | many | CASSLGVRVNTEAFF | TGTGCCAGCAGCTTAGGCGTCAGAGTGAACACTGAAGCTTTCTTT
NA | TRBJ2-3 | TRBV3-1 | NA | CASSPDRSTDTQYF | TGTGCCAGCAGCCCGGACCGAAGCACAGATACGCAGTATTTT
TRBD2 | TRBJ2-1 | TRBV2 | NA | CASQLASGVYNEQFF | TGTGCCAGCCAGCTAGCTAGCGGGGTCTACAATGAGCAGTTCTTC
TRBD1 | TRBJ1-5 | TRBV12-3/TRBV12-4 | few | CASSYRGLSQPQHF | TGTGCCAGCAGTTACAGGGGGCTTAGTCAGCCCCAGCATTTT
NA | TRBJ2-3 | TRBV9 | few | CASSPGEPSTDTQYF | TGTGCCAGCAGCCCGGGGGAACCTAGCACAGATACGCAGTATTTT